Listed below are T cell receptor beta chains from one sample, sequenced in a study of blood T cells in healthy people across ages. From the 5' RACE reads, TCRdb called clonotypes with MiXCR, one entry per CDR3 protein. The sample lists over 500,000 distinct CDR3 sequences, 45% to 60% seen once, with approximately 15% in the top ten. The sequencing input was blood. These receptors all stem from a woman older than 75 in good health. Each CDR3 is given with its conserved first and last residue. A D gene is named only where the DNA matches it firmly. Clone size is stated in some rows and not others, as once, few, many or a class when expanded.

j_call: TRBJ1-6
d_call: NA
clone_size: many
v_call: TRBV20-1
cdr3_aa: CSARLGGSSPLHF
cdr3_nt: TGCAGTGCTAGATTGGGGGGAAGTTCACCCCTCCACTTT

j_call: TRBJ2-3
d_call: NA
clone_size: NA
v_call: TRBV20-1
cdr3_aa: CSATLTFTDTQYF
cdr3_nt: TGCAGTGCCACCTTAACTTTCACAGATACGCAGTATTTT

j_call: TRBJ2-5
d_call: NA
clone_size: NA
v_call: TRBV28
cdr3_aa: CASSLGGRTQETQYF
cdr3_nt: TGTGCCAGCAGTTTGGGGGGACGTACACAAGAGACCCAGTACTTC

j_call: TRBJ2-4
d_call: TRBD2
clone_size: NA
v_call: TRBV12-3/TRBV12-4
cdr3_aa: CASSSGTSGVKNIQYF
cdr3_nt: TGTGCCAGCAGTTCCGGGACTAGCGGCGTCAAAAACATTCAGTACTTC

j_call: TRBJ2-3
d_call: TRBD2
clone_size: many
v_call: TRBV20-1
cdr3_aa: CSAGGGTSGKDTQYF
cdr3_nt: TGCAGTGCTGGGGGGGGGACTAGTGGTAAAGATACGCAGTATTTT

j_call: TRBJ2-5
d_call: TRBD2
clone_size: many
v_call: TRBV29-1
cdr3_aa: CSVEKGLAGGGETQYF
cdr3_nt: TGCAGCGTTGAAAAAGGGCTAGCGGGAGGGGGAGAGACCCAGTACTTC

j_call: TRBJ2-7
d_call: TRBD1
clone_size: NA
v_call: TRBV7-2
cdr3_aa: CARIRDRIYEQYF
cdr3_nt: TGTGCCAGGATACGGGACAGAATCTACGAGCAGTACTTC

j_call: TRBJ2-7
d_call: NA
clone_size: few
v_call: TRBV3-1
cdr3_aa: CASSQDYRTYEQYF
cdr3_nt: TGTGCCAGCAGCCAAGATTACAGGACCTACGAGCAGTACTTC

j_call: TRBJ2-6
d_call: NA
clone_size: NA
v_call: TRBV5-6
cdr3_aa: CASSLRSVSGANVLTF
cdr3_nt: TGTGCCAGCAGCTTGAGGAGCGTCTCTGGGGCCAACGTCCTGACTTTC

j_call: TRBJ2-3
d_call: NA
clone_size: many
v_call: TRBV29-1
cdr3_aa: CSVPGGLATDTQYF
cdr3_nt: TGCAGCGTCCCCGGGGGGCTAGCGACAGATACGCAGTATTTT

j_call: TRBJ2-6
d_call: NA
clone_size: many
v_call: TRBV11-2
cdr3_aa: CASSLAIDGTSGANVLTF
cdr3_nt: TGTGCCAGCAGCTTAGCAATAGACGGCACCTCTGGGGCCAACGTCCTGACTTTC

j_call: TRBJ2-1
d_call: NA
clone_size: few
v_call: TRBV4-2
cdr3_aa: CASSQVEDYNEQFF
cdr3_nt: TGTGCCAGCAGCCAAGTCGAGGACTACAATGAGCAGTTCTTC

j_call: TRBJ2-1
d_call: NA
clone_size: many
v_call: TRBV6-6
cdr3_aa: CATSSGYNEQFF
cdr3_nt: TGTGCCACCAGTTCGGGCTACAATGAGCAGTTCTTC

j_call: TRBJ2-1
d_call: TRBD1
clone_size: few
v_call: TRBV20-1
cdr3_aa: CSALDRDGNEQFF
cdr3_nt: TGCAGTGCTTTGGACAGGGACGGCAATGAGCAGTTCTTC

j_call: TRBJ1-1
d_call: NA
clone_size: NA
v_call: TRBV10-3
cdr3_aa: CAIRPGGSEAFF
cdr3_nt: TGTGCCATCAGACCCGGTGGGTCTGAAGCTTTCTTT

j_call: TRBJ1-5
d_call: NA
clone_size: NA
v_call: TRBV7-9
cdr3_aa: CASSPGALSNQPQHF
cdr3_nt: TGTGCCAGCAGCCCGGGGGCGCTTAGCAATCAGCCCCAGCATTTT

j_call: TRBJ1-2
d_call: TRBD1
clone_size: many
v_call: TRBV10-3
cdr3_aa: CAALNDRGNYGYTF
cdr3_nt: TGTGCCGCACTTAATGACAGGGGGAACTATGGCTACACCTTC

j_call: TRBJ2-2
d_call: NA
clone_size: NA
v_call: TRBV5-1
cdr3_aa: CASTPGDTGELFF
cdr3_nt: TGCGCCAGCACCCCCGGCGACACCGGGGAGCTGTTTTTT